This T cell receptor beta chain comes out of a study of vaccination effects on CD4 cells after COVID-19. A remark on this clone: As yet, its antigen is unknown.

The length of the CDR3 is 13 residues. Between the trimmed V and J ends, which lost 6 bases and 0 bases, there was a span of 8 bases. The germline V gene has CDR1 WNHNN and CDR2 SYGVQD (reference sequence). Only in-frame clones appear in the TCRdb table, and some are missing; sequencing was by immunoSEQ multiplex PCR. The data hold 25,000 to 35,000 clones, with more than 60% observed a single time. Antigen-specific CD4+ T cells were expanded (with viral peptide pools) by the ViraFEST assay ahead of sequencing. Culture proceeded for under twelve days, and CD4+ T cells were then isolated. Subjects were given two BNT162b2 or mRNA-1273 vaccine doses. PBMC cultures contained about 2 million cells per well, 10 IU/ml IL-2 and around 9.9 ug/ml peptides. Half the medium was swapped for IL-2 medium on days 3 and 7. Study outcomes and limitations: Marked clonal contraction of both clone types appeared late after vaccination.

The clonotype originates from a human donor who received a COVID-19 vaccine. The material sequenced was CD4+ T cells from PBMCs cultured with HCoV-NL63 spike peptides, taken after COVID-19 vaccination. The chain joins TRBV10-1 to TRBJ1-1; D is unclear. CDR3 amino acids: CASSPLLNTEAFF. CDR3 DNA sequence: TGCGCCAGCAGCCCCCTTTTGAACACTGAAGCTTTCTTT.